A selection of T cell receptor beta chains follows, all from one sample in a study of cytomegalovirus exposure and HLA in healthy donors. This table comes from immunoSEQ multiplex PCR, and its TCRdb copy is limited to in-frame clones, with some not included. The sample carries about 130,000 clones, around 83% recorded once. Sample: PBMCs. These receptors were taken from a woman aged 25 to 39 in good health and CMV-seropositive. Each CDR3 is given with its conserved first and last residue. D genes are given only for firm matches. Part of the rows lack a size; the others show once, few, many or a class for expanded clones.

j_call | clone_size | d_call | v_call | cdr3_nt | cdr3_aa
TRBJ2-3 | NA | NA | TRBV6-1 | TGTGCCAGCAGTGAAGCCGCAAGTCGGGCAGATACGCAGTATTTT | CASSEAASRADTQYF
TRBJ2-7 | NA | TRBD2 | TRBV19 | TGTGCCAGTATGGGACGGGGGGAATACGAGCAGTACTTC | CASMGRGEYEQYF
TRBJ2-6 | few | NA | TRBV18 | TGTGCCAGCTCAGCAAGGGGGAGCTCTGGGGCCAACGTCCTGACTTTC | CASSARGSSGANVLTF
TRBJ2-4 | NA | TRBD2 | TRBV19 | TGTGCCAGTAGTAAAGCGGGGGGCAAAAACATTCAGTACTTC | CASSKAGGKNIQYF
TRBJ1-1 | NA | NA | TRBV18 | TGTGCCAGCTCACCACCGGGAGGCGTTAACACTGAAGCTTTCTTT | CASSPPGGVNTEAFF
TRBJ2-1 | NA | TRBD2 | TRBV7-3 | TGTGCCAGCAGCTTAACAGGTGGACTAGCGGGAGCTAGCAATGAGCAGTTCTTC | CASSLTGGLAGASNEQFF
TRBJ2-2 | NA | TRBD1 | TRBV28 | TGTGCCAGCAGCTATGACAGGGGATCAACCGGGGAGCTGTTTTTT | CASSYDRGSTGELFF
TRBJ1-6 | few | TRBD1 | TRBV19 | TGTGCCAGTAGTGCCAGGGGGCCGAGCTCCTATAATTCACCCCTCCACTTT | CASSARGPSSYNSPLHF
TRBJ2-3 | NA | TRBD2 | TRBV9 | TGTGCCAGCAGCCCCTCCTGGGGGGAGGGCCGAGATACGCAGTATTTT | CASSPSWGEGRDTQYF
TRBJ2-5 | NA | TRBD2 | TRBV14 | TGTGCCAGCAGGTCTACTAGCGGGGGAGAGACCCAGTACTTC | CASRSTSGGETQYF
TRBJ2-7 | NA | NA | TRBV5-4 | TGTGCCAGCAGCTCCGCGCCGGGGTACGAGCAGTACTTC | CASSSAPGYEQYF
TRBJ2-7 | NA | NA | TRBV4-1 | TGCGCCAGCAGCCAAGATGCAGGGGCGAATACCTACGAGCAGTACTTC | CASSQDAGANTYEQYF
TRBJ2-2 | NA | NA | TRBV6-1 | TGTGCCACCCTCAGTGAAACCGGGGAGCTGTTTTTT | CATLSETGELFF
TRBJ2-1 | NA | TRBD1 | TRBV7-3 | TGTGCCAGCAGCTTCGGGACAGGGGCCTACAATGAGCAGTTCTTC | CASSFGTGAYNEQFF
TRBJ2-7 | once | TRBD2 | TRBV27 | TGTGCCAGCAGTGAGGTGGGAGCGGGAGGCGACGAGCAGTACTTC | CASSEVGAGGDEQYF
TRBJ1-1 | NA | NA | TRBV5-4 | TGTGCCAGCAGCAAGGAAGGAGGGATTACTGAAGCTTTCTTT | CASSKEGGITEAFF
TRBJ2-3 | NA | NA | TRBV5-4 | TGTGCCAGCAGCTTGAGGGGGGGAACGGGGGGTGATACGCAGTATTTT | CASSLRGGTGGDTQYF
TRBJ1-6 | NA | TRBD1 | TRBV30 | TGTGCCTGGACCTCGGGACAGGGGGCCTCACCCCTCCACTTT | CAWTSGQGASPLHF
TRBJ2-5 | NA | NA | TRBV10-3 | TGTGCCATCAGCGGGGCGGGACAAGAGACCCAGTACTTC | CAISGAGQETQYF
TRBJ2-7 | NA | NA | TRBV18 | TGTGCCAGCTCACCATTCACAGGGAGCTCCTACGAGCAGTACTTC | CASSPFTGSSYEQYF
TRBJ2-3 | NA | TRBD2 | TRBV5-1 | TGCGCCAGCAGCGGCGATGGGACTACTACTAGCACAGATACGCAGTATTTT | CASSGDGTTTSTDTQYF
TRBJ2-1 | NA | TRBD2 | TRBV9 | TGTGCCAGCAGCTCCTATTACGGGGGGGGCAATGATACGAATGAGCAGTTCTTC | CASSSYYGGGNDTNEQFF
TRBJ2-3 | NA | NA | TRBV5-1 | TGCGCCAGCAGCTTGGTCCCACCTAGTGTTCTTAGCACAGATACGCAGTATTTT | CASSLVPPSVLSTDTQYF
TRBJ2-7 | NA | NA | TRBV28 | TGTGCCAGCAGTTCGGGACAATCCTACGAGCAGTACTTC | CASSSGQSYEQYF
TRBJ1-2 | NA | TRBD1 | TRBV2 | TGTGCCAGCAGTCTACAGGGGGCAGGGGGCTACACCTTC | CASSLQGAGGYTF